The 10 T cell receptor beta chains given below trace back to one sample, sequenced in a study of response to subunit inactivated influenza vaccine. Via MiXCR, TCRdb re-called the RT-PCR reads, giving one row per CDR3 protein. The data hold 500,000 to 750,000 distinct CDR3 sequences, with approximately 15% observed a single time. The sample in question was PBMCs from blood, obtained 11 to 12 days after vaccination. The source is a man aged 45-65 years who received an inactivated influenza vaccine.

This clonotype was seen a handful of times. The CDR3 region has the DNA TGCGCCAGCAGCCAAGATCGCGGGGTTCCTTTCTTT. It encodes CASSQDRGVPFF. V is TRBV4-3 and J is TRBJ1-1; D is uncertain. With 0 bases removed from V and 12 bases from J, the gap between germline ends came to 11 bases. The CDR3 sequence is 12 residues long. Germline CDR1 reads LGHNA; CDR2 reads YSLEER.

This clonotype was observed many times. The chain recombines TRBV5-1 with TRBJ2-2, with D hard to call. Per germline, CDR1 SGHRS and CDR2 YFSETQ. This CDR3 region has 14 residues. The ends were cut back, 0 bases at V and 1 base at J, with 4 bases in the middle. CDR3 residues: CASSLVVNTGELFF. CDR3 in DNA: TGCGCCAGCAGCTTGGTAGTGAACACCGGGGAGCTGTTTTTT.

This chain links TRBV12-3 or TRBV12-4 with TRBJ1-6; D is possibly TRBD1 (6 bases). CDR3 size: 15 residues. V gave up 5 bases and J gave up 9 bases, with 17 bases separating them. This CDR3 reads CASSPPGHLGSPLHF. The DNA for the CDR3 is TGTGCCAGCAGTCCCCCGGGACATTTAGGTTCACCCCTCCACTTT.

This chain joins TRBV20-1 and TRBJ1-2; 10 nucleotides align to TRBD1. Trimming took 7 bases from V and 5 from J; bases not matched to a gene: 7. Germline CDR1 reads DFQATT; CDR2 reads SNEGSKA (reference sequence). The CDR3 contains 13 residues. The CDR3 nucleotides are TGCAGTGAGAACCCGGACAGGGGGTATGGCTACACCTTC. This translates into CSENPDRGYGYTF.

Ten or more counts support this clonotype. The chain links TRBV7-9 to TRBJ1-5; D gene uncertain. CDR3 length: 13 residues. Trimming shortened V by 3 bases and J by 4 bases, and 7 bases separated the two germline ends. In germline, CDR1 is SEHNR, CDR2 FQNEAQ (reference sequence). The CDR3 loop is CASSFGQNQPQHF. CDR3 coding DNA: TGTGCCAGCAGCTTTGGGCAGAATCAGCCCCAGCATTTT.

V usage is TRBV4-2 and J usage is TRBJ2-1; no definite D call. Germline lookup yields CDR1 LGHNA and CDR2 YNFKEQ. Trimming took off 1 base at V and 13 bases at J, with 17 bases between the two ends. This CDR3 region has 14 residues. The CDR3 sequence: CASSQARWLHPQFF. The DNA for the CDR3 is TGTGCCAGCAGCCAAGCGCGCTGGCTCCATCCCCAGTTCTTC.

The sample holds many counts of this clonotype. The CDR3 DNA sequence: TGTGCCAGCAGTTTAGCGCTCAGGGGGCTCAGGGAGCAGTACTTC. It is translated as CASSLALRGLREQYF. The rearrangement links TRBV12-3 or TRBV12-4 to TRBJ2-7, with TRBD1 matching over 8 bases. V shed 0 bases and J 7 bases; nucleotides not matched to a gene: 8. The CDR3 runs to 15 residues.

This clonotype was counted only a few times. The CDR3 reads CASSLVGTANTEAFF. The CDR3 nucleotides read TGCGCCAGCAGCTTGGTGGGGACGGCGAACACTGAAGCTTTCTTT. The chain has TRBV5-1 and TRBJ1-1; D is possibly TRBD1 (5 bases). Looked up from germline, CDR1 is SGHRS and CDR2 is YFSETQ. This CDR3 spans 15 amino acids. V dropped 0 bases and J dropped 1 base, with 10 bases sitting between them.

This clonotype occurred once. The genes are TRBV5-1 and TRBJ1-1, with D possibly TRBD1 on 5 matching bases. This CDR3 spans 15 amino acids. Trimming removed 2 bases from V and 7 bases from J, with 18 bases in between. Germline CDR1 reads SGHRS; CDR2 reads YFSETQ. The CDR3 reads CASSFRGENYGEAFF. DNA for the CDR3: TGCGCCAGCAGCTTCAGAGGGGAAAACTACGGTGAAGCTTTCTTT.

There are a few counts of this clonotype. The genes are TRBV12-3 or TRBV12-4 and TRBJ1-2; 7 positions agree with TRBD1. The CDR3 is 14 residues long. V trimming: 1 base; J trimming: 7 bases; junction bases outside the gene matches: 6. The CDR3 is CASSLVGGEGGYTF. The CDR3 DNA sequence: TGTGCCAGCAGTTTAGTAGGGGGCGAGGGTGGCTACACCTTC.